What follows describes a single T cell receptor (beta chain). It lacks a known antigen. No quality values exist for individual bases; no much larger clone is one base distant. Other DNA sequences in this specimen translate into the identical CDR3. TCRbeta CDR3 regions were amplified from genomic DNA by means of the immunoSEQ Assay, a bias-controlled multiplex PCR. From the authors' description of their analysis: The number of nucleated cells in each sample was estimated from the amplification of reference gene primers within the assay. Sequence reads were collapsed and filtered to measure the absolute abundance of every unique TCRbeta CDR3 rearrangement. For each sample, productive Simpson clonality was calculated as the square root of Simpson's diversity index over productive rearrangements. The table comes from immuneACCESS by way of TCRdb, which keeps in-frame sequences with V and J called. Part of the clones is missing from these tables; in studies checked, under half for an unresolved V gene and the rest for unknown reasons. D and trimming were read from the DNA, whereas the V and J calls and clone size are those reported in that table. For this sample the table gives roughly 73,000 clones, of which more than 85% were detected only once. The ten most abundant clones make up 3.9% of the sample.

Each collaborating institution followed its own protocols to collect whole blood in K2EDTA tubes. For TCRbeta analysis, collaborators shipped samples in one of three forms: frozen whole blood, isolated PBMCs, or DNA extracted from either of those sample types. This entry is derived from a study of blood T cell repertoires in COVID-19 (dated by TCRdb to 2018 to 2020). The study in broad terms: Samples covering the acute and convalescent phases of COVID-19 were provided by collaborators in the United States, Italy and Spain. Subjects who had been exposed to COVID-19, were actively infected with it, or had recovered from it provided the deeply sampled blood TCRbeta repertoires that made up the dataset. The prospective study material was composed of cDNA or gDNA derived from T cells, B-cell-depleted T cells, or PBMCs. Where available, HLA class I and class II types were taken from metadata supplied by the sample provider and were not determined by assay-based typing. Sample metadata almost always included a de-identified subject ID, COVID-19 status, age in years and sex. Samples were obtained from the ongoing ImmuneRACE study (first 160 participants) and from roughly 1,300 subjects provided by 6 global collaborators. The repertoires were released in a freely available public database intended as a resource for research on the immune response to SARS-CoV-2. Results and caveats for the whole study, not just this receptor: How much clinical and demographic metadata was included differed by source and by participant, and the metadata was provided uncurated.

From the germline V gene, CDR1 is SGDLS and CDR2 is YYNGEE. Relative to germline, V is 0 bases shorter and J is 9 bases shorter, with 4 bases between their ends. The CDR3, from cysteine to phenylalanine, totals 11 residues. Kept here is only the CDR3 DNA, which spans 33 bases and is read in frame from base 1. Sequenced sample: peripheral blood. The V and J genes are TRBV9 and TRBJ2-1, with no confident D gene call. The TCR comes from a man aged 65 to 79 with active COVID-19. The nucleotide sequence reads TGTGCCAGCAGCGTAGGAGGTGAGCAGTTCTTC. Translated, this is CASSVGGEQFF.